A selection of T cell receptor beta chains follows, all from one sample in a study of blood T cells in healthy people across ages. TCRdb called the 5' RACE reads again in MiXCR, with one record for every CDR3 protein. The sample holds about 290,000 distinct CDR3 sequences, 27% seen once. The specimen sequenced was blood. The receptors come from a woman aged 65 to 85 in good health. Both conserved end residues are part of each CDR3.

v_call | cdr3_aa
TRBV7-2 | CASSADKAGYNEQFF
TRBV6-5 | CASSYLFGTDNSPLHF
TRBV14 | CASSQANKRNAEAFF
TRBV4-3 | CASSQGLGRTQIF
TRBV4-1 | CASSQDRGNSPLHF
TRBV29-1 | CSLGTSGPPLPETQYF
TRBV4-3 | CASSQDPSGYYGYTF
TRBV3-1 | CASTGPSGANVLTF
TRBV20-1 | CSVPRLAGVGYEQFF
TRBV5-1 | CASSTGPGLATGTDTQYF
TRBV28 | CASSRGKGNQPQHF
TRBV3-1 | CASSSVLKEQYF
TRBV29-1 | CSVDRGQGSYEQYF
TRBV6-2/TRBV6-3 | CASSPGSNTRELFF
TRBV28 | CASSPPGVYEQYF
TRBV24-1 | CATSDSWTRANTGELFF
TRBV20-1 | CSARDEGDKGYTF
TRBV28 | CASSSPNPGQETQYF
TRBV3-1 | CASSQAASANIQYF
TRBV20-1 | CSAPAQSTDTQYF
TRBV9 | CASSDSTEQFF
TRBV4-2 | CASSRANTGAGANVLTF
TRBV28 | CASRQPTGTAYGYTF
TRBV27 | CASRPQGLSNQPQHF
TRBV15 | CATSRDSSGPLGFGELFF
TRBV6-5 | CASSYVQGGVGGYTF
TRBV4-1 | CASSHAGTGSNEQFF
TRBV20-1 | CSAGTSGGERSYNEQFF
TRBV12-3/TRBV12-4 | CASSYTGVVREQFF
TRBV3-1 | CASSQGTVSPLHF
TRBV12-3/TRBV12-4 | CASSSPRGGYSGGARVFADTQYF
TRBV18 | CASSPLPTLSTGELFF
TRBV13 | CASSSGDGAYEQYF
TRBV7-9 | CASNKGAGANVLTF
TRBV2 | CASSGSEAGTGELFF
TRBV28 | CASSLNSNQPQHF
TRBV27 | CASSLWAGTAANLEQYF
TRBV29-1 | CSVEAVTSSYETQYF
TRBV7-2 | CASSLEWGNEQFF
TRBV7-2 | CASSLGLASGYEQYF
TRBV20-1 | CSARVLGRNNYGYTF
TRBV12-3/TRBV12-4 | CASSSEGHEQFF
TRBV11-1 | CASSLTWDQPQHF
TRBV10-3 | CATSSTRQGLNYEQYF
TRBV25-1 | CASSDQGENIQYF
TRBV20-1 | CSARGFQTGGASNYGYTF
TRBV7-2 | CASNLDRRETQYF
TRBV20-1 | CSASASMVEQFF
TRBV7-2 | CASSPQGYNEQFF
TRBV6-1 | CASSEWLTLETQYF
TRBV12-3/TRBV12-4 | CASSFASSEDIQYF
TRBV9 | CASSGAGMSQETQYF
TRBV7-2 | CASSLRENEKLFF
TRBV29-1 | CSVNLQGSTDTQYF
TRBV27 | CASSSSTGPLSYEQYF
TRBV20-1 | CSVSGSAYNEQFF